This T cell receptor (beta chain) was obtained from a study of shared clonotypes between healthy human individuals (dated by TCRdb to about 2020). Study-wide context: A couple of women and a few men aged 18 to 49 years were included in the cohort. Libraries were prepared and TCR repertoires were sequenced by different laboratories using diverse techniques, in order to increase sequencing depth and limit assay-specific biases. Leukapheresis yielded between about 0.85 and 9 billion PBMCs per donor. Blood TCR repertoires of roughly 5 healthy adults were deeply sequenced to estimate repertoire size and the extent of clonotype sharing between individuals. For each donor, CD4 naive and CD4 memory were each run on three plates, CD8 naive on two plates, and CD8 memory on one plate.

The donors were healthy, HIV-negative adults with no recently reported acute infections or vaccinations. Every donor was a Caucasian adult living in Nashville, Tennessee, USA. The CD8 memory samples were a combination of magnetically selected CD45RO+ cells and CCR7-negative CD45RA+ effector memory (TemRA) cells. Blood was collected by leukapheresis, and PBMCs were isolated by Ficoll-Histopaque density gradient centrifugation and then cryopreserved in liquid nitrogen vapor phase. Analytical flow cytometry was used to check the purity and quantity of every magnetically sorted T cell population. Genomic DNA was isolated from each sorted fraction and quantified by UV absorbance on a Nanodrop 2000c. V ends up 5 bases short and J 5 bases short, with an unmatched junction base count of 20. The germline V gene (reference sequence) yields SEHNR for CDR1 and FQNEAQ for CDR2. The CDR3 contains 19 residues, cysteine and phenylalanine counted. Only CDR3 DNA remains: 57 bases, in frame from the first base.

Using the deep immunoSEQ assay, TCR CDR3 regions were amplified from genomic DNA by multiplex PCR. Genomic DNA extracted from each cell subset was distributed evenly over all wells of several immunoSEQ 96-well plates, and each plate served as one replicate. For sorted subsets, roughly 0.2 ug genomic DNA, equal to tens of thousands of T cell genomes, was loaded into each replicate PCR. The purified libraries were quantified using a Qubit 3.0 fluorometer, sized with a Bioanalyzer 2100, and then quantified again using the KAPA Library Quantification kit. Every immunoSEQ 96-well plate was sequenced on a dedicated single-read 150-cycle Illumina NextSeq 550 flow cell. As for how the authors treated the data: Because only junctional sequences without quality scores were contained in the immunoSEQ output, filtering matching that applied to full-length reads could not be performed. To assign V/J genes and CDR3, sequences were annotated using PyIR, a Python wrapper for IgBLAST v1.9, with IMGT germline references. Reads were filtered out if the reads had weak V/J assignments (E-value above 1e-6), no CDR3, stop codons, out-of-frame junctions, or ambiguous translated residues. V3J clonotypes were defined by identical inferred V gene, J gene, and CDR3 amino acid sequence. Percentage overlap between repertoires was calculated by dividing the number of shared unique clonotypes by the size of the smaller repertoire. Richness of each repertoire was evaluated using RTK rarefaction, the Chao1 estimator, and Recon v2.1 estimates of unobserved clonotypes. For all TCRbeta clonotypes obtained by the gDNA method from a handful of donors, generation probabilities were computed with OLGA. Here the immuneACCESS table is served through TCRdb, limited to in-frame sequences with V and J called. Missing clones are a known gap in these copies; in checked studies unresolved V genes cover under half, and the rest lacks a known reason. V and J calls and clone size are given by that table; D and trimming were obtained from the DNA. This sample is represented by approximately 710,000 clones; roughly 91% of them were singletons. The ten largest clones take up 34% of the sample.

General conclusions and limits of the study: The genetic and exposure-history diversity represented was limited by the small number of donors. When a handful of donors were compared, the shared fraction of clonotypes was around 5% for naive CD4, over 3% for naive CD8, 2.3% for memory CD4, and roughly 0.4% for memory CD8. Pairwise subsampling led to the expectation that sequencing depth would affect the degree of clonotype sharing among donors. Compared with non-shared clonotypes, the clonotypes found in all four sorted-subset donors had higher generation probabilities. Incomplete sequencing was indicated by rarefaction of sorted-subset datasets, despite the large sequencing depth. Estimated clonotype richness was generally larger for naive than for memory subsets. Sampling was limited to blood, and TCR repertoires in tissue likely differ from TCR repertoires in blood.

Regarding this clone: The antigen it recognizes is unknown. No base quality values were provided; no much bigger clone lies one nucleotide off.

This clonotype originated in a man between 18 and 29 years old in good health. Some clones in this sample may be carry-over from other donors' samples. Recombination linked TRBV7-9 to TRBJ2-1; TRBD1 fits 8 bases in the junction. Sequenced: memory CD8+ T cells from PBMCs. The cell subset or site label of this sample denotes: CD45RO+ cells pooled with CCR7-negative TemRA cells. The nucleotide sequence is TGTGCCAGCAGCCCTCCGGGACAGGTGAGAAAGTGGGGAGACAATGAGCAGTTCTTC. Translated, it reads CASSPPGQVRKWGDNEQFF.